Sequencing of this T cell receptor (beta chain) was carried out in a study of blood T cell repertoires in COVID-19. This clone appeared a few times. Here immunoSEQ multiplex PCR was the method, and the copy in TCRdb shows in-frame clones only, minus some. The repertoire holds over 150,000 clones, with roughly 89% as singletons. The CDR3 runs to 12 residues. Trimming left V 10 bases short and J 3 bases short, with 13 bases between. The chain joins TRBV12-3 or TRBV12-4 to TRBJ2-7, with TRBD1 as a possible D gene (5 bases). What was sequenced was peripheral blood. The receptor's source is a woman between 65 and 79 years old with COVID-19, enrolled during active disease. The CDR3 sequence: CATSLGDYEQYF. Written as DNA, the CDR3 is TGTGCCACCTCATTAGGGGACTACGAGCAGTACTTC.